The 7 T cell receptor beta chains below were found in one sample sequenced in a study of naive and memory T cell subsets. Study outcomes and limitations: A few larger clonotypes appeared in naive repertoires, especially CD8, possibly memory cells re-expressing CD45RA.

These receptors have no identified antigens. Both TRBC1 and TRBC2 were covered by a beta constant-region primer of two equimolar oligonucleotides. Four rounds of PCR amplified the ligated cDNA using nested alpha and beta constant-region primers plus SP2. TCRdb fed the UMI-ligation and nested PCR reads into MiXCR, producing one record per CDR3 protein. The sample consists of roughly 150,000 distinct CDR3 sequences, 20% to 25% of them appearing once. Input material: naive CD4+ T cells from blood. All receptors come from a human donor in good health.

The genes are TRBV28 and TRBJ1-1; no firm D call. This CDR3 has 15 amino acids. The V and J ends lost 2 bases and 0 bases respectively, with 10 bases between them. CDR1 is MDHEN and CDR2 is SYDVKM in the germline V gene. The CDR3 nucleotides read TGTGCCAGCAGTTTACCCCAACCGGTGAACACTGAAGCTTTCTTT. Protein product: CASSLPQPVNTEAFF.

CDR3 sequence: CASSEYWRAFF. For the CDR3, the DNA is TGTGCCAGCAGTGAATATTGGAGAGCTTTCTTT. The rearrangement uses TRBV2 and TRBJ1-1; no firm D call. Trimming stripped 2 bases from V and 10 bases from J, with 8 bases between. The germline gives CDR1 SNHLY, CDR2 FYNNEI. The CDR3 extends over 11 amino acids.

As to this clonotype: An end of the junction differs from the germline gene, which may be a read error. This chain uses TRBV12-3 or TRBV12-4 with TRBJ2-1; D gene unclear. The CDR3 is 15 amino acids. The CDR3 sequence: CASSLVGFTYNEQFF. The CDR3 bases are TGTGCCAGCAGCTTAGTGGGGTTTACCTACAATGAGCAGTTCTTC.

The chain links TRBV20-1 to TRBJ2-3; no clear D. CDR1 is DFQATT, CDR2 SNEGSKA, per germline (reference sequence). V gave up 1 base and J gave up 0 bases, with 8 bases separating them. The CDR3 has 14 amino acids. The CDR3 coding sequence is TGCAGTGCTAGAGTACGACGGAGCACAGATACGCAGTATTTT. It is translated as CSARVRRSTDTQYF.

This CDR3 reads CASSVECTSGAIRNEQYF. CDR3 nucleotides: TGTGCCAGCAGCGTAGAGTGTACTAGCGGGGCGATTCGGAACGAGCAGTACTTC. V and J are TRBV9 and TRBJ2-7, with 10 bases matching TRBD2. Germline trimming cut 0 bases from V and 5 bases from J; bases unmatched to any gene: 14. The CDR3 loop spans 18 amino acids. Germline V gene sequence: CDR1 SGDLS, CDR2 YYNGEE.

This clonotype was recorded at least ten times. The gene calls are TRBV13 and TRBJ1-4; D uncertain. Trimming took off 0 bases at V and 5 bases at J, with 7 bases between the two ends. Germline V gene data show CDR1 as PRHDT and CDR2 as FYEKMQ (reference sequence). The CDR3 consists of 14 residues. CDR3 DNA: TGTGCCAGCAGCTTAGGACATACCAATGAAAAACTGTTTTTT. Its translation is CASSLGHTNEKLFF.

J is TRBJ1-1 and V is TRBV12-3 or TRBV12-4; D uncertain. The CDR3 consists of 13 residues. Between the trimmed V and J ends, which lost 5 bases and 0 bases, there was a span of 7 bases. The CDR3 is CASSANLNTEAFF. The CDR3, as DNA: TGTGCCAGCAGTGCAAACTTGAACACTGAAGCTTTCTTT.